The rows below give T cell receptor beta chains drawn from one sample of a study of blood T cell repertoires in COVID-19. Repertoires were generated with immunoSEQ multiplex PCR, while TCRdb's copy carries only in-frame clones and drops some. The sample yields 200,000 or so clones, about 87% seen once. The sample was peripheral blood. These receptor sequences come from a man aged 30 to 45 with COVID-19, enrolled during active disease. Each CDR3 is given with its conserved first and last residue. Each record gives: V gene, D gene, J gene, clone size, CDR3 protein, CDR3 DNA. A D gene is named only where the DNA matches it firmly. Expanded clones are given a class, and other clones once, few, many or no size at all.

>TRBV7-3|.|TRBJ2-5|.
CASSRGERETQYF
TGTGCCAGCAGCAGGGGCGAACGGGAGACCCAGTACTTC
>TRBV27|TRBD1|TRBJ1-2|.
CASSLFGQGYGYTF
TGTGCCAGCAGTTTATTCGGACAGGGTTATGGCTACACCTTC
>TRBV7-2|.|TRBJ2-3|.
CASSSQAGGTDTQYF
TGTGCCAGCAGCTCCCAGGCAGGGGGGACAGATACGCAGTATTTT
>TRBV7-2|.|TRBJ1-2|.
CASSFDYSRGYTF
TGTGCCAGCAGCTTTGATTATTCCCGGGGCTACACCTTC
>TRBV3-1/TRBV3-2|TRBD2|TRBJ2-3|.
CASSLTTSGSTDTQYF
TGTGCCAGCAGCCTGACGACTAGCGGTAGCACAGATACGCAGTATTTT
>TRBV18|.|TRBJ1-2|.
CASSPEGNNYGYTF
TGTGCCAGCTCTCCGGAGGGGAACAACTATGGCTACACCTTC
>TRBV30|.|TRBJ1-2|few
CAWSPYRERGYTF
TGTGCCTGGAGTCCTTACAGGGAGCGTGGCTACACCTTC
>TRBV7-2|.|TRBJ1-2|once
CASSLGQNHNYGYTF
TGTGCCAGCAGCTTAGGACAGAACCACAACTATGGCTACACCTTC
>TRBV11-2|.|TRBJ2-1|.
CASSLGGPGYNEQFF
TGTGCCAGCAGCTTGGGGGGGCCTGGGTACAATGAGCAGTTCTTC
>TRBV30|TRBD1|TRBJ1-1|.
CAWSPRPGQGASEAFF
TGTGCCTGGAGTCCCCGACCGGGACAGGGGGCCTCTGAAGCTTTCTTT
>TRBV4-3|.|TRBJ2-7|.
CASSQEPLSSYEQYF
TGCGCCAGCAGCCAAGAGCCGCTGAGCTCCTACGAGCAGTACTTC